This T cell receptor (beta chain) comes out of a study of neurological immune-mediated disorders. The CDR3 contains 13 residues. Germline V lookup: CDR1 GTSNPN, CDR2 SVGIG (reference sequence). Trimming cost V 5 bases and J 0 bases; bases outside gene matches: 3. Among the participants, healthy controls were blood bank volunteers in Maryland, USA. PBMCs stored at -80 C, 2 million in total, were the source of the unsorted libraries. This clonotype was detected many times. Its target is not known. Overall study results and limits: There were no CDR3 amino acid sequences shared by expanded clones across subjects, a result suggesting private repertoires in all groups.

The cDNA was generated through 5'RACE incorporating 10-nucleotide random UMIs. A single record per CDR3 protein comes from TCRdb applying MiXCR to the 5' RACE reads. The profile shows approximately 30,000 distinct CDR3 sequences, about 15% of them singletons. The rearrangement joins TRBV30 to TRBJ2-7; 8 bases map to TRBD1. Specimen: PBMCs. The source is a man in his 70s in good health. Here the CDR3 reads CAWSQGDSYEQYF. The CDR3 DNA sequence: TGTGCCTGGTCACAGGGGGACTCCTACGAGCAGTACTTC. Filled out from reference TRBV30 and TRBJ2-7, the complete variable domain reads SQTIHQWPATLVQPVGSPLSLECTVEGTSNPNLYWYRQAAGRGLQLLFYSVGIGQISSEVPQNLSASRPQDRQFILSSKKLLLSDSGFYLCAWSQGDSYEQYFGPGTRLTVT.